This T cell receptor beta chain was recorded in a study of T cell repertoires in cytomegalovirus infection. From the reads, TCRdb called clonotypes with MiXCR, one entry per CDR3 protein. The sample shows some 680,000 distinct CDR3 sequences, less than 40% of them seen only once. As for this clonotype: The antigen remains unidentified.

The CDR3 is 18 amino acids. Germline V lookup: CDR1 SGDLS, CDR2 YYNGEE. Trimming cost V 0 bases and J 7 bases; bases outside gene matches: 9. Study-level points and caveats: Identification of carriers of CMV plus the relevant HLA was achieved through cumulative public TCR beta family frequency.

The sample was PBMCs. This receptor was identified in a human donor in good health (CMV status not recorded). Some clones in this sample may be carry-over from other donors' samples. The chain recombines TRBV9 with TRBJ2-1; 14 bases match TRBD2. CDR3 in amino acids: CASSVGRLAGGNINEQFF. CDR3 in DNA: TGTGCCAGCAGCGTAGGAAGACTAGCGGGGGGGAATATAAATGAGCAGTTCTTC.